This T cell receptor (beta chain) originates from a study of T cell clones after liver transplantation. Study as a whole: HCV positivity affected three of eight recipients; the rest lacked autoimmune or viral indications.

Clones were read by immunoSEQ multiplex PCR, and TCRdb kept only the in-frame ones, dropping some. The sample lists under 130,000 clones; about 86% were seen once. The CDR3 covers 13 residues. Deletions cut 1 base from V and 5 bases from J, with 9 bases between. Germline-derived CDR1 and CDR2 are SGHRS and YFSETQ. This TCR was recovered from a human patient who received a liver transplant. The graft donor may have contributed some T cells. The material sequenced was CD4+ T cells from blood, taken around 50 months after liver transplant. J is TRBJ2-5 and V is TRBV5-1, with TRBD1 as a possible D gene (5 bases). The chain's CDR3 is CASSLQGIETQYF. The CDR3 DNA reads TGCGCCAGCAGCTTGCAGGGAATCGAGACCCAGTACTTC.